These T cell receptor beta chains were read from a single sample in a study of CD8 T cells in Susac syndrome. Each CDR3 protein gets one entry after TCRdb re-called the immunoSEQ multiplex PCR reads with MiXCR. In the table there are approximately 170,000 distinct CDR3 sequences, about 91% of which are singletons. Sequences were obtained from CD4+ T cells from PBMCs. The receptors originated from a human donor in good health. Both conserved end residues are part of each CDR3. Clone size is given for some rows only: seen once, a few or many times, or a class if the clone is expanded.

V gene	clone size	J gene	CDR3 protein
TRBV15	NA	TRBJ1-2	CATSTRTYWDYGYTF
TRBV6-6	NA	TRBJ2-7	CASSYPDSYEQYF
TRBV5-1	NA	TRBJ2-7	CASSASDEQYF
TRBV27	NA	TRBJ2-7	CASSSDRGPDVYF
TRBV19	NA	TRBJ1-1	CASSIDRPGGWTTEAFF
TRBV5-1	NA	TRBJ1-2	CASSLAAGVLGGYTF
TRBV7-9	NA	TRBJ2-7	CASSPGPGQGAEQYF
TRBV20-1	NA	TRBJ2-7	CSAPGVVLADFSYEQYF
TRBV5-1	few	TRBJ1-4	CASSLGQGAEKLFF
TRBV20-1	NA	TRBJ2-3	CALALADTQYF
TRBV2	NA	TRBJ1-1	CASSEGDYRRNTEAFF
TRBV20-1	NA	TRBJ2-7	CSARDELAGYEQYF
TRBV18	NA	TRBJ2-7	CASSPPGQVSYEQYF
TRBV7-3	NA	TRBJ2-3	CASSALAGRGRGTDTQYF
TRBV5-5	NA	TRBJ2-2	CASSLGGQSNTGELFF